Listed below are T cell receptor beta chains from one sample, sequenced in a study of shared clonotypes between healthy human individuals. Sequencing used immunoSEQ multiplex PCR; TCRdb keeps in-frame clones, though not all of them. Seen here are 530,000 or so clones, over 60% observed once, and the top ten hold around 12%. The sample was PBMCs. The receptors here all came from a woman aged 40-49 years in good health. Some clones in this sample may be carry-over from other donors' samples. Each CDR3 is given with its conserved first and last residue. Each record gives: V gene, J gene, D gene, clone size, CDR3 protein, CDR3 DNA. D genes are given only for firm matches. Clone size is not always given. Where it is, it says once, few, many or a class for expanded clones.

v_call: TRBV29-1
j_call: TRBJ2-5
d_call: -
clone_size: once
cdr3_aa: CSVDSNQETQYF
cdr3_nt: TGCAGCGTGGACAGCAACCAAGAGACCCAGTACTTC

v_call: TRBV30
j_call: TRBJ1-1
d_call: -
clone_size: -
cdr3_aa: CAWSVWAGYSPEAFF
cdr3_nt: TGTGCCTGGAGTGTTTGGGCGGGCTATTCCCCTGAAGCTTTCTTT

v_call: TRBV5-1
j_call: TRBJ2-3
d_call: -
clone_size: -
cdr3_aa: CASIGGTSTDTQYF
cdr3_nt: TGCGCCAGCATTGGGGGGACTAGCACAGATACGCAGTATTTT

v_call: TRBV5-4
j_call: TRBJ2-2
d_call: -
clone_size: -
cdr3_aa: CASSLWYGSDTGELFF
cdr3_nt: TGTGCCAGCAGCTTGTGGTATGGGAGTGACACCGGGGAGCTGTTTTTT

v_call: TRBV11-2
j_call: TRBJ1-4
d_call: -
clone_size: -
cdr3_aa: CASSRRGVATNEKLFF
cdr3_nt: TGTGCCAGCAGTCGTAGGGGGGTCGCAACTAATGAAAAACTGTTTTTT

v_call: TRBV10-1
j_call: TRBJ1-2
d_call: -
clone_size: -
cdr3_aa: CASSDRDYGYTF
cdr3_nt: TGCGCCAGCAGTGACAGGGACTATGGCTACACCTTC

v_call: TRBV30
j_call: TRBJ2-1
d_call: -
clone_size: few
cdr3_aa: CAWTKGRYNEQFF
cdr3_nt: TGTGCCTGGACCAAAGGACGATACAATGAGCAGTTCTTC

v_call: TRBV6-1
j_call: TRBJ1-5
d_call: -
clone_size: -
cdr3_aa: CASSERTANQPQHF
cdr3_nt: TGTGCCAGCAGCGAGAGGACAGCCAATCAGCCCCAGCATTTT

v_call: TRBV29-1
j_call: TRBJ2-6
d_call: -
clone_size: -
cdr3_aa: CSVDNAGDSGANVLTF
cdr3_nt: TGCAGCGTTGACAACGCAGGAGACTCTGGGGCCAACGTCCTGACTTTC

v_call: TRBV19
j_call: TRBJ1-5
d_call: -
clone_size: -
cdr3_aa: CASSLQGRGQPQHF
cdr3_nt: TGTGCCAGTAGCCTACAGGGTCGGGGACAGCCCCAGCATTTT

v_call: TRBV7-3
j_call: TRBJ2-7
d_call: -
clone_size: -
cdr3_aa: CASSPGVENYEQYF
cdr3_nt: TGTGCCAGCAGCCCGGGAGTGGAAAACTACGAGCAGTACTTC

v_call: TRBV19
j_call: TRBJ1-2
d_call: TRBD1
clone_size: -
cdr3_aa: CASTETGTGGGYTF
cdr3_nt: TGTGCCAGTACCGAAACCGGGACAGGGGGCGGCTACACCTTC

v_call: TRBV5-1
j_call: TRBJ1-2
d_call: -
clone_size: -
cdr3_aa: CASRQGLDLYGYTF
cdr3_nt: TGCGCCAGCAGACAAGGACTGGATCTCTATGGCTACACCTTC

v_call: TRBV9
j_call: TRBJ1-5
d_call: TRBD1
clone_size: -
cdr3_aa: CASGQGAGQPQHF
cdr3_nt: TGTGCCAGCGGACAGGGGGCAGGTCAGCCCCAGCATTTT

v_call: TRBV2
j_call: TRBJ2-2
d_call: -
clone_size: -
cdr3_aa: CASTKQGNTGELFF
cdr3_nt: TGTGCCAGTACTAAACAGGGGAACACCGGGGAGCTGTTTTTT

v_call: TRBV7-2
j_call: TRBJ2-3
d_call: TRBD2
clone_size: -
cdr3_aa: CASSLAGGPTDTQYF
cdr3_nt: TGTGCCAGCAGCTTAGCGGGAGGGCCGACAGATACGCAGTATTTT

v_call: TRBV11-3
j_call: TRBJ2-2
d_call: TRBD1
clone_size: -
cdr3_aa: CASNPGGTGGDTGELFF
cdr3_nt: TGTGCCAGCAACCCTGGGGGGACAGGGGGCGACACCGGGGAGCTGTTTTTT

v_call: TRBV5-1
j_call: TRBJ2-1
d_call: -
clone_size: -
cdr3_aa: CASDAWGERNEQFF
cdr3_nt: TGCGCCAGCGACGCTTGGGGGGAGCGCAATGAGCAGTTCTTC

v_call: TRBV7-2
j_call: TRBJ2-7
d_call: TRBD2
clone_size: many
cdr3_aa: CASSPSGTSVYYEQYF
cdr3_nt: TGTGCCAGCAGCCCATCCGGGACTAGCGTGTACTACGAGCAGTACTTC

v_call: TRBV7-8
j_call: TRBJ2-2
d_call: -
clone_size: -
cdr3_aa: CASSSRDPTGELFF
cdr3_nt: TGTGCCAGCAGCTCCCGGGATCCGACCGGGGAGCTGTTTTTT

v_call: TRBV7-2
j_call: TRBJ1-4
d_call: -
clone_size: -
cdr3_aa: CASSLVPARTNEKLFF
cdr3_nt: TGTGCCAGCAGCTTAGTTCCCGCAAGGACTAATGAAAAACTGTTTTTT

v_call: TRBV9
j_call: TRBJ2-1
d_call: -
clone_size: -
cdr3_aa: CASSVSGSYNEQFF
cdr3_nt: TGTGCCAGCAGCGTTAGCGGTTCCTACAATGAGCAGTTCTTC

v_call: TRBV29-1
j_call: TRBJ2-5
d_call: TRBD1
clone_size: -
cdr3_aa: CSVEGPGGSETQYF
cdr3_nt: TGCAGCGTTGAAGGGCCAGGGGGATCGGAGACCCAGTACTTC

v_call: TRBV11-2
j_call: TRBJ2-2
d_call: TRBD2
clone_size: -
cdr3_aa: CASSFSIQREGTGELFF
cdr3_nt: TGTGCCAGCAGCTTCTCAATCCAGCGGGAGGGCACCGGGGAGCTGTTTTTT

v_call: TRBV9
j_call: TRBJ1-4
d_call: -
clone_size: -
cdr3_aa: CASSVGLNEKLFF
cdr3_nt: TGTGCCAGCAGCGTAGGTCTTAATGAAAAACTGTTTTTT

v_call: TRBV18
j_call: TRBJ1-2
d_call: -
clone_size: -
cdr3_aa: CASSPPSSNYGYTF
cdr3_nt: TGTGCCAGCTCACCACCGTCCAGCAACTATGGCTACACCTTC

v_call: TRBV10-1
j_call: TRBJ2-3
d_call: TRBD2
clone_size: -
cdr3_aa: CASSASGGTDTQYF
cdr3_nt: TGCGCCAGCAGCGCTAGCGGGGGCACAGATACGCAGTATTTT

v_call: TRBV15
j_call: TRBJ2-1
d_call: TRBD2
clone_size: -
cdr3_aa: CATSRDRSGTRNEQFF
cdr3_nt: TGTGCCACCAGCAGAGATCGTAGCGGGACTCGGAATGAGCAGTTCTTC

v_call: TRBV10-3
j_call: TRBJ2-5
d_call: TRBD2
clone_size: -
cdr3_aa: CAISGLAGGGQETQYF
cdr3_nt: TGTGCCATCAGTGGACTAGCGGGAGGTGGACAAGAGACCCAGTACTTC

v_call: TRBV5-1
j_call: TRBJ2-7
d_call: TRBD2
clone_size: -
cdr3_aa: CASSPGAGTSGISQYF
cdr3_nt: TGCGCCAGCAGCCCCGGCGCCGGGACTAGCGGAATATCGCAGTACTTC

v_call: TRBV28
j_call: TRBJ1-2
d_call: -
clone_size: -
cdr3_aa: CASRDPNFPSGYTF
cdr3_nt: TGTGCCAGCAGAGATCCTAACTTCCCCTCTGGCTACACCTTC

v_call: TRBV15
j_call: TRBJ2-7
d_call: -
clone_size: -
cdr3_aa: CATSPRVGGPYEQYF
cdr3_nt: TGTGCCACCAGCCCCCGGGTTGGGGGTCCCTACGAGCAGTACTTC

v_call: TRBV27
j_call: TRBJ2-1
d_call: -
clone_size: -
cdr3_aa: CASSNVGSYNEQFF
cdr3_nt: TGTGCCAGCAGCAATGTAGGGTCCTACAATGAGCAGTTCTTC

v_call: TRBV10-3
j_call: TRBJ2-3
d_call: -
clone_size: -
cdr3_aa: CAITTGASTDTQYF
cdr3_nt: TGTGCCATCACCACAGGTGCTAGCACAGATACGCAGTATTTT

v_call: TRBV7-2
j_call: TRBJ2-1
d_call: -
clone_size: -
cdr3_aa: CASSLDLRGDEQFF
cdr3_nt: TGTGCCAGCAGCTTGGACCTTCGAGGAGATGAGCAGTTCTTC

v_call: TRBV5-1
j_call: TRBJ2-2
d_call: TRBD2
clone_size: -
cdr3_aa: CASSLRLAGDGELFF
cdr3_nt: TGCGCCAGCAGCTTGAGGTTAGCGGGAGACGGGGAGCTGTTTTTT

v_call: TRBV28
j_call: TRBJ2-1
d_call: TRBD1
clone_size: -
cdr3_aa: CATRGPSSYNEQFF
cdr3_nt: TGTGCCACCAGGGGGCCAAGCTCCTACAATGAGCAGTTCTTC

v_call: TRBV4-1
j_call: TRBJ2-5
d_call: TRBD1
clone_size: once
cdr3_aa: CASSQPRGTGRETQYF
cdr3_nt: TGCGCCAGCAGCCAACCAAGGGGGACAGGGAGAGAGACCCAGTACTTC

v_call: TRBV11-3
j_call: TRBJ2-1
d_call: TRBD2
clone_size: -
cdr3_aa: CASSLGTAGGYREQFF
cdr3_nt: TGTGCCAGCAGCTTAGGGACGGCGGGAGGGTACAGAGAGCAGTTCTTC

v_call: TRBV5-1
j_call: TRBJ2-7
d_call: -
clone_size: -
cdr3_aa: CASSLGGSGYEQYF
cdr3_nt: TGCGCCAGCAGCTTGGGAGGGTCGGGCTACGAGCAGTACTTC

v_call: TRBV5-1
j_call: TRBJ2-3
d_call: TRBD2
clone_size: -
cdr3_aa: CASSLTVQAGGGYTQYF
cdr3_nt: TGCGCCAGCAGCCTGACAGTGCAGGCTGGCGGGGGGTATACGCAGTATTTT

v_call: TRBV7-2
j_call: TRBJ2-5
d_call: -
clone_size: once
cdr3_aa: CASSSDSLLGTQYF
cdr3_nt: TGTGCCAGCAGCTCCGACAGCCTTTTAGGGACCCAGTACTTC

v_call: TRBV15
j_call: TRBJ2-1
d_call: TRBD2
clone_size: -
cdr3_aa: CATSSWASGRTEQFF
cdr3_nt: TGTGCCACCAGCAGCTGGGCTAGCGGGAGGACTGAGCAGTTCTTC

v_call: TRBV27
j_call: TRBJ2-3
d_call: -
clone_size: -
cdr3_aa: CASRVSVLGTDTQYF
cdr3_nt: TGTGCCAGCAGGGTCTCGGTCCTCGGCACAGATACGCAGTATTTT

v_call: TRBV7-9
j_call: TRBJ1-3
d_call: -
clone_size: once
cdr3_aa: CASRNLDSDSGNTIYF
cdr3_nt: TGTGCCAGCAGGAATCTGGACAGCGACTCTGGAAACACCATATATTTT

v_call: TRBV9
j_call: TRBJ1-1
d_call: -
clone_size: -
cdr3_aa: CASSVQNTEAFF
cdr3_nt: TGTGCCAGCAGCGTACAGAACACTGAAGCTTTCTTT

v_call: TRBV10-3
j_call: TRBJ2-3
d_call: -
clone_size: once
cdr3_aa: CAISESSQASTDTQYF
cdr3_nt: TGTGCCATCAGTGAGTCTTCCCAGGCTAGCACAGATACGCAGTATTTT